The present T cell receptor beta chain was sequenced within a study of cytomegalovirus exposure and HLA in healthy donors. Broader study findings: Further analysis, carried out later, found HLA-associated TCR beta chains more clonally expanded than equally common other chains. The classifier reportedly diagnosed cytomegalovirus status with high sensitivity and specificity. The productive fraction for most TCR beta V segments was about 87% or about 30% in an earlier analysis.

The primer mix had 60 Vbeta and 13 Jbeta primers. Repertoires were generated with immunoSEQ multiplex PCR, while TCRdb's copy carries only in-frame clones and drops some. This table holds about 250,000 clones, just over 70% found once. This clone was counted only a few times. Its specificity is not known. This CDR3 is 12 amino acids long. Trimming pared 7 bases from V and 7 bases from J, leaving 11 bases between. CDR1 and CDR2 from the germline V gene are SGHAT and FQNNGV. The gene calls are TRBV11-2 and TRBJ2-1, with TRBD1 as a possible D gene (5 bases). Source material: PBMCs. The receptor's source is a female donor in good health and CMV-seronegative. The CDR3 sequence: CASKGRTNEQFF. The CDR3 region has the DNA TGTGCCAGCAAAGGCAGGACAAATGAGCAGTTCTTC.